These 28 T cell receptor beta chains were sequenced from one sample in a study of OX40 agonist ivuxolimab in advanced cancers. Produced via immunoSEQ multiplex PCR; TCRdb's table is partial and in-frame only. This table holds 22,000 or so clones, 86% found once. The specimen comprised CD4+ or CD8+ T cells sorted from blood, sampled in a trial of the OX40 agonist ivuxolimab. The receptors shown here come from an adult with an advanced solid tumor such as melanoma, head and neck, liver or kidney cancer.

The chain links TRBV19 to TRBJ2-1; 14 bases are shared with TRBD2. The CDR3 contains 17 residues. V was pared by 5 bases and J by 0 bases, with 3 bases of the junction left unmatched. The germline gives CDR1 LNHDA, CDR2 SQIVND (reference sequence). The CDR3 nucleotides are TGTGCCAGTAGTGGGGGACTAGCGGGAGACTCCTACAATGAGCAGTTCTTC. It translates to CASSGGLAGDSYNEQFF.

In its sample, this clone was seen once. An end of the junction does not agree with germline; a read error may underlie this. The CDR3 coding sequence is TGTGTCAGCAGCCAAGCGGGAGCGGACGAGCAGTACTTC. Translation: CVSSQAGADEQYF. The chain joins TRBV2 to TRBJ2-7; TRBD2 matches at 8 bases. The CDR3 covers 13 residues. CDR1 is SNHLY, CDR2 FYNNEI, per germline.

By its share, this clone is large. The V and J genes are TRBV21-1 and TRBJ2-5; the table calls TRBD1, which could not be checked here. TRBV21-1 is marked as a pseudogene. This CDR3 has 10 residues. In nucleotides, the CDR3 is TGTGCCAGACAGAAAGAGACCCAGTACTTC. Translating gives CARQKETQYF.

The rearrangement joins TRBV27 to TRBJ2-3, with 7 bases aligning to TRBD2. CDR3 size: 16 residues. CDR1 is MNHEY and CDR2 is SMNVEV in the germline V gene (reference sequence). V lost 1 base, J lost 3 bases, and 7 bases stayed unmatched. CDR3 bases: TGTGCCAGCAGTTTATGGGGGGGACTCCTAACAGATACGCAGTATTTT. Encoded protein: CASSLWGGLLTDTQYF.

The chain recombines TRBV10-3 with TRBJ1-2, with TRBD1 as a possible D gene (5 bases). V dropped 0 bases and J dropped 6 bases, with 11 bases sitting between them. Per the germline V gene, CDR1 is ENHRY and CDR2 is SYGVKD. The CDR3 totals 14 residues. The chain's CDR3 is CAISESGPVDGYTF. CDR3 in DNA: TGTGCCATCAGTGAGTCGGGGCCGGTGGATGGCTACACCTTC.

V usage is TRBV11-3 and J usage is TRBJ2-1; D is tentatively TRBD1 or TRBD2 (5 bases each). Germline assignment: CDR1 SGHNT and CDR2 YENEEA. The CDR3 length is 15 residues. V lost 1 base and J 2 bases, leaving 9 bases between the germline ends. CDR3 region: CASSLASGPYNEQFF. The CDR3 DNA reads TGTGCCAGCAGCTTAGCATCGGGACCCTACAATGAGCAGTTCTTC.

The chain couples TRBV9 to TRBJ2-1; weak D call: TRBD1 (5 bases). This CDR3 is built from 17 residues. Trimming cost V 0 bases and J 10 bases, with 23 bases left between them. Germline loops: CDR1 SGDLS, CDR2 YYNGEE. CDR3 region: CASSVDVFGAVPVEQFF. The CDR3 nucleotides read TGTGCCAGCAGCGTAGATGTTTTTGGGGCCGTCCCGGTCGAGCAGTTCTTC.

The chain couples TRBV7-8 to TRBJ2-7; a possible D gene is TRBD2 (5 bases). This CDR3 comprises 15 residues. Trimming removed 7 bases at V and 6 bases at J, with 22 bases between. Looked up from germline, CDR1 is SGHVS and CDR2 is FQNEAQ. The CDR3 is CASTAPRGGWGEQYF. CDR3 DNA sequence: TGTGCCAGCACCGCCCCCCGGGGTGGGTGGGGCGAGCAGTACTTC.

This clone was counted once. The CDR3, as DNA: TGCGCCAGCAGAGAGGCACCGGGACTAGGAGACACCGGGGAGCTGTTTTTT. It specifies CASREAPGLGDTGELFF. The V and J genes are TRBV10-1 and TRBJ2-2, with TRBD2 matching over 8 bases. The CDR3 extends over 17 amino acids. The V and J ends lost 6 bases and 3 bases, in that order; junction bases with no gene match: 12. Germline loops: CDR1 WNHNN, CDR2 SYGVQD (reference sequence).

The V and J genes are TRBV7-9 and TRBJ2-1; no clear D. The V end lost 5 bases, the J end lost 8 bases, and 19 bases lay between the germline ends. Germline values: CDR1 SEHNR, CDR2 FQNEAQ (reference sequence). There are 15 residues in the CDR3. CDR3 protein: CASSVPLPGRHEQFF. For the CDR3, the DNA is TGTGCCAGCAGCGTACCTTTGCCAGGCCGGCATGAGCAGTTCTTC. Full variable domain (missing parts from reference TRBV7-9 and TRBJ2-1): DTGVSQNPRHKITKRGQNVTFRCDPISEHNRLYWYRQTLGQGPEFLTYFQNEAQLEKSRLLSDRFSAERPKGSFSTLEIQRTEQGDSAMYLCASSVPLPGRHEQFFGPGTRLTVL.

This clone was seen just once. This sequence joins TRBV9 and TRBJ2-6, with TRBD1 identical over 9 bases. Germline trimming cut 1 base from V and 0 bases from J; bases unmatched to any gene: 8. Per the germline V gene, CDR1 is SGDLS and CDR2 is YYNGEE. The CDR3 is 19 amino acids. CDR3 residues: CASSVPGDRASSGANVLTF. The CDR3 coding sequence is TGTGCCAGCAGCGTACCGGGGGACAGGGCGAGCTCTGGGGCCAACGTCCTGACTTTC.

This clone is large in the sample. The chain combines TRBV7-3 with TRBJ1-3; D uncertain. From germline, CDR1 is SGHTA and CDR2 FQGTGA. CDR3 length: 15 amino acids. V shed 3 bases and J shed 4 bases, with 13 bases lying between them. The CDR3 region has the DNA TGTGCCAGCAGCTTGAGCGGCGGGTACGGAAACACCATATATTTT. Its translation: CASSLSGGYGNTIYF.

The J gene is TRBJ2-7, the V gene TRBV11-3; 7 nucleotides line up with TRBD2. Trimming at V came to 1 base and at J to 4 bases, leaving 1 base not matched to a gene. The CDR3 is 13 residues long. Germline CDR1 is SGHNT and CDR2 is YENEEA. As DNA, the CDR3 is TGTGCCAGCAGCTTAGGACTAGCTTACGAGCAGTACTTC. This encodes CASSLGLAYEQYF.

The V gene is TRBV13, the J gene TRBJ2-2; the D is unclear. Trimming shortened V by 5 bases and J by 9 bases, and 19 bases separated the two germline ends. Germline V gives CDR1 PRHDT, CDR2 FYEKMQ (reference sequence). CDR3 length: 15 amino acids. CDR3 in amino acids: CASSENIDRNRELFF. CDR3 in DNA: TGTGCCAGCAGCGAAAACATCGACCGAAACCGGGAGCTGTTTTTT.

This clone was counted once. J is TRBJ2-7 and V is TRBV30; D remains ambiguous. The V gene's germline CDR1 is GTSNPN and CDR2 SVGIG (reference sequence). The length of the CDR3 is 11 residues. V lost 3 bases to trimming and J lost 3 bases, with 6 bases between them. The CDR3 DNA reads as TGTGCCTGGAGGAGAGGCTACGAGCAGTACTTC. This translates into CAWRRGYEQYF. Looking up the rest from reference TRBV30 and TRBJ2-7 gives the full variable domain: SQTIHQWPATLVQPVGSPLSLECTVEGTSNPNLYWYRQAAGRGLQLLFYSVGIGQISSEVPQNLSASRPQDRQFILSSKKLLLSDSGFYLCAWRRGYEQYFGPGTRLTVT.

The chain joins TRBV28 to TRBJ2-1, with 14 bases fitting TRBD2. CDR1 and CDR2 (germline): MDHEN, SYDVKM. This CDR3 comprises 15 residues. V lost 2 bases, J lost 7 bases, and 1 base stayed unmatched. The CDR3 DNA follows: TGTGCCAGCAGTTTAGGGACTAGCGGGAGAAATGAGCAGTTCTTC. Encoded protein: CASSLGTSGRNEQFF.

The rearrangement joins TRBV11-2 to TRBJ2-1; no firm D call. The germline CDR1 and CDR2 sequences are SGHAT and FQNNGV. Trimming pared 3 bases from V and 3 bases from J, leaving 18 bases between. The CDR3 loop spans 17 amino acids. In DNA, the CDR3 is TGTGCCAGCAGCTTGTATTCCGGTCTGACGAACTACAATGAGCAGTTCTTC. Translating gives CASSLYSGLTNYNEQFF.

The chain joins TRBV4-1 to TRBJ1-2, with 9 bases fitting TRBD1. Germline CDR1 reads MGHRA; CDR2 reads YSYEKL. The ends lost 1 base at V and 3 bases at J; junction bases unmatched: 3. This CDR3 region has 15 residues. The DNA of the CDR3 is TGCGCCAGCAGCCAAGCGGGACAGGGAGACTATGGCTACACCTTC. It encodes CASSQAGQGDYGYTF.

The chain combines TRBV4-1 with TRBJ2-5; D is unclear. Germline V gene sequence: CDR1 MGHRA, CDR2 YSYEKL. V was trimmed by 4 bases and J by 5 bases, leaving 17 bases between them. This CDR3 region has 15 residues. CDR3 in DNA: TGCGCCAGCAGCCCCCAGCAGAGTGGCGACGAGACCCAGTACTTC. Amino acids: CASSPQQSGDETQYF.

The rearrangement joins TRBV28 to TRBJ1-1, with D tentatively TRBD1 (5 bases). The germline CDR1 and CDR2 sequences are MDHEN and SYDVKM. The ends were cut back, 3 bases at V and 4 bases at J, with 21 bases in the middle. The CDR3 contains 17 residues. This CDR3 is CASSFAGTALMGTEAFF. CDR3 DNA sequence: TGTGCCAGCAGTTTCGCCGGGACGGCCCTGATGGGCACTGAAGCTTTCTTT.

The chain has TRBV27 and TRBJ2-7; D is perhaps TRBD1 (6 bases). The CDR3 contains 13 residues. Germline-derived CDR1 and CDR2 are MNHEY and SMNVEV (reference sequence). V lost 9 bases to trimming and J lost 4 bases, with 16 bases between them. CDR3 sequence: CASTDRPPYEQYF. The CDR3 nucleotides are TGTGCCAGTACCGACAGGCCACCTTACGAGCAGTACTTC.

CDR3 residues: CASSLESGGAFQPQHF. In nucleotides, the CDR3 is TGTGCCAGCAGCTTAGAGTCTGGGGGCGCGTTTCAGCCCCAGCATTTT. The chain is built from TRBV7-9 and TRBJ1-5, with D possibly matching TRBD1 (6 bases). V was shortened by 1 base and J by 6 bases, with 16 bases between the two germline ends. Germline V gene data show CDR1 as SEHNR and CDR2 as FQNEAQ (reference sequence). This CDR3 is built from 16 residues.

This rearrangement joins TRBV11-2 to TRBJ2-1, with D perhaps TRBD1 (5 bases). V was pared by 1 base and J by 5 bases, with 18 bases between. CDR3 size: 17 residues. Germline CDR1 and CDR2: SGHAT and FQNNGV. The CDR3 coding sequence is TGTGCCAGCAGCTTAGCAGGATTCCCCGACAGAAACAATGAGCAGTTCTTC. Its translation is CASSLAGFPDRNNEQFF. The full variable domain, in which reference TRBV11-2 and TRBJ2-1 provide the parts outside the CDR3, is EAGVAQSPRYKIIEKRQSVAFWCNPISGHATLYWYQQILGQGPKLLIQFQNNGVVDDSQLPKDRFSAERLKGVDSTLKIQPAKLEDSAVYLCASSLAGFPDRNNEQFFGPGTRLTVL.

Ten or more counts support this clone. The CDR3 DNA is TGTGCCAGCAACAATCTTATTGAGCTCTCCTACGAGCAGTACTTC. This gives the protein CASNNLIELSYEQYF. The chain uses TRBV5-4 and TRBJ2-7; D remains unclear. The V end lost 6 bases, the J end lost 0 bases, and 16 bases lay between the germline ends. Germline loops: CDR1 SGHNT, CDR2 YYREEE (reference sequence). CDR3 size: 15 residues.

Only a few counts were recorded for this clone. V and J are TRBV11-2 and TRBJ2-7, with 9 bases matching TRBD2. The ends lost 5 bases at V and 0 bases at J; junction bases unmatched: 11. The CDR3 consists of 17 residues. CDR1 is SGHAT, CDR2 FQNNGV, per germline. The CDR3 reads CASSAGAGGYSSYEQYF. CDR3 coding DNA: TGTGCCAGCAGCGCGGGAGCGGGAGGCTATTCCTCCTACGAGCAGTACTTC.

The V call is TRBV9, the J call TRBJ2-2; TRBD1 might be the D (6 bases). The CDR3 has 16 residues. Trimming stripped 2 bases from V and 6 bases from J, with 17 bases between. Per the germline V gene, CDR1 is SGDLS and CDR2 is YYNGEE. In DNA, the CDR3 is TGTGCCAGCAGCGTCGGAACAGGGAATAACGCCGGGGAGCTGTTTTTT. This encodes CASSVGTGNNAGELFF.

The gene calls are TRBV9 and TRBJ2-1; 7 nucleotides line up with TRBD2. The CDR3 runs to 14 residues. V dropped 7 bases and J dropped 5; count of bases not matched to a gene: 9. Looked up from germline, CDR1 is SGDLS and CDR2 is YYNGEE. CDR3 residues: CASSGTTYDNEQFF. The CDR3 region has the DNA TGTGCCAGCTCCGGGACTACCTATGACAATGAGCAGTTCTTC.

The chain joins TRBV28 to TRBJ1-1; tentatively, D is TRBD1 (5 bases). The length of the CDR3 is 14 residues. V was shortened by 3 bases and J by 4 bases, with 12 bases between the two germline ends. Germline lookup yields CDR1 MDHEN and CDR2 SYDVKM. The CDR3 loop is CASSLEGVVTEAFF. CDR3 bases: TGTGCCAGCAGTTTGGAAGGGGTGGTCACTGAAGCTTTCTTT.